Presented here are 20 T cell receptor beta chains from one specimen sequenced in a study of control samples from healthy donors and cancer patients. Produced via immunoSEQ multiplex PCR; TCRdb's table is partial and in-frame only. The table lists about 95,000 clones, roughly 90% of them singletons. Sequencing input: blood. These receptors were collected from a woman aged 65 to 85 in good health.

This chain uses TRBV6-6 with TRBJ1-3; no firm D call. Germline V CDR1 and CDR2: MNHNY, SVGAGI (reference sequence). Trimming left V 6 bases short and J 0 bases short, with 3 bases between. CDR3 size: 12 residues. The DNA for the CDR3 is TGTGCCAGCAGCCGCTCTGGAAACACCATATATTTT. Encoded protein: CASSRSGNTIYF.

This clone was seen more than once but under ten times. The rearrangement joins TRBV11-2 to TRBJ2-3, with a tentative D call TRBD1 (5 bases). This CDR3 spans 14 amino acids. V was shortened by 2 bases and J by 2 bases, with 8 bases between the two germline ends. CDR1 SGHAT and CDR2 FQNNGV come from the germline V gene. This CDR3 is CASSLLQVTDTQYF. In DNA form, the CDR3 reads TGTGCCAGCAGCTTACTACAGGTCACAGATACGCAGTATTTT.

The gene calls are TRBV5-4 and TRBJ2-5; a possible D gene is TRBD2 (6 bases). Germline CDR1 SGHNT, CDR2 YYREEE (reference sequence). The CDR3 is 14 residues long. With 4 bases removed from V and 1 base from J, the gap between germline ends came to 11 bases. The CDR3 spells CASSLWGLQETQYF. For the CDR3, the DNA is TGTGCCAGCAGCCTCTGGGGACTCCAAGAGACCCAGTACTTC.

The rearrangement uses TRBV6-5 and TRBJ2-6, with D hard to call. Germline values: CDR1 MNHEY, CDR2 SVGAGI. Trimming stripped 6 bases from V and 0 bases from J, with 3 bases between. The CDR3 runs to 13 residues. CDR3 coding DNA: TGTGCCAGCAGACGCTCTGGGGCCAACGTCCTGACTTTC. Amino acid sequence: CASRRSGANVLTF.

The chain has TRBV5-8 and TRBJ2-1; D is uncertain. V was clipped by 2 bases and J by 13 bases, with 16 bases between them. The CDR3 has 13 amino acids. CDR1 and CDR2 (germline): SGHTS, YDEGEE. The CDR3 reads CASSFTTHRRQFF. DNA for the CDR3: TGTGCCAGCAGCTTTACGACTCACCGACGCCAGTTCTTC.

V and J are TRBV10-3 and TRBJ1-4; perhaps TRBD1 as D (6 bases). Looked up from germline, CDR1 is ENHRY and CDR2 is SYGVKD. Trimming stripped 10 bases from V and 16 bases from J, with 13 bases between. The CDR3 extends over 9 amino acids. The CDR3 protein is CASGQLPFF. The CDR3 region has the DNA TGTGCCAGCGGACAGTTACCGTTTTTT.

V gene TRBV3-1 (or the pseudogene TRBV3-2) combines with J gene TRBJ1-1, with D unresolved. The length of the CDR3 is 14 residues. Germline assignment: CDR1 LGHDT and CDR2 YNNKEL (reference sequence). V was trimmed by 2 bases and J by 2 bases, leaving 9 bases between them. CDR3 sequence: CASSQTTSNTEAFF. CDR3 DNA: TGTGCCAGCAGCCAAACGACAAGTAACACTGAAGCTTTCTTT.

The rearrangement uses TRBV3-1 (or the pseudogene TRBV3-2) and TRBJ1-1, with TRBD1 as a possible D gene (6 bases). In germline, CDR1 is LGHDT, CDR2 YNNKEL (reference sequence). This CDR3 is built from 15 residues. The V gene lost 0 bases and the J gene lost 4 bases, with 12 bases spanning the gap. In DNA, the CDR3 is TGTGCCAGCAGCCAAGACTGGGGGGCTAGCACTGAAGCTTTCTTT. Its translation: CASSQDWGASTEAFF.

The chain couples TRBV6-5 to TRBJ1-2; no firm D call. CDR1 and CDR2 (germline): MNHEY, SVGAGI. Trimming pared 6 bases from V and 4 bases from J, leaving 9 bases between. This CDR3 is built from 12 residues. The CDR3 sequence: CASREGSYGYTF. The CDR3 DNA reads TGTGCCAGCAGGGAGGGCTCCTATGGCTACACCTTC.

The gene calls are TRBV19 and TRBJ2-2, with TRBD2 identical over 14 bases. The germline V gene has CDR1 LNHDA and CDR2 SQIVND (reference sequence). The CDR3 extends over 19 amino acids. V lost 2 bases and J lost 2; bases outside the gene matches: 7. The CDR3 DNA reads as TGTGCCAGTAGTATACCCAGGGGACTAGCGGGAGTAAACACCGGGGAGCTGTTTTTT. Encoded protein: CASSIPRGLAGVNTGELFF.

By share, this clone ranks as medium-sized. The J gene is TRBJ1-2, the V gene TRBV30; 9 bases agree with TRBD1. After removal of 5 bases from V and 1 base from J, the junction contained 11 bases not matched to a gene. Per germline, CDR1 GTSNPN and CDR2 SVGIG (reference sequence). The CDR3 sequence is 16 residues long. CDR3 sequence reads: CAWGPGQGEFNYGYTF. For the CDR3, the DNA is TGTGCCTGGGGACCGGGACAGGGTGAATTTAACTATGGCTACACCTTC.

The chain is built from TRBV6-1 and TRBJ1-3; no firm D call. The CDR3 is 14 residues long. Germline V gene data show CDR1 as MNHNS and CDR2 as SASEGT. Between the trimmed V and J ends, which lost 3 bases and 1 base, there was a span of 7 bases. For the CDR3, the DNA is TGTGCCAGCAGTGATATCGGGTCTGGAAACACCATATATTTT. Translating it yields CASSDIGSGNTIYF.

V gene TRBV9 combines with J gene TRBJ2-1, with 7 positions matching TRBD2. CDR3 length: 16 amino acids. J was trimmed by 8 bases and V by 0 bases; bases with no gene match: 11. CDR1 and CDR2 from the germline V gene are SGDLS and YYNGEE. The CDR3 reads CASSVAQSGTTHEQFF. As DNA, the CDR3 is TGTGCCAGCAGCGTAGCTCAGAGCGGGACGACCCATGAGCAGTTCTTC.

The chain uses TRBV6-1 and TRBJ1-4; D is possibly TRBD1 (5 bases). The CDR3 consists of 16 residues. Trimming pared 0 bases from V and 7 bases from J, leaving 15 bases between. Germline CDR1 is MNHNS and CDR2 is SASEGT. The CDR3 bases are TGTGCCAGCAGTGAAGCGTCAGGGCAGGTCGGTGAAAAACTGTTTTTT. As protein: CASSEASGQVGEKLFF.

The chain uses TRBV2 and TRBJ1-2, with D unclear. Germline values: CDR1 SNHLY, CDR2 FYNNEI. The CDR3 length is 13 residues. Trimming removed 2 bases from V and 5 bases from J, with 9 bases in between. The CDR3 region is CASSERPPYGYTF. Here the CDR3 DNA reads TGTGCCAGCAGTGAAAGGCCGCCTTATGGCTACACCTTC.

This chain joins TRBV2 and TRBJ2-5; 9 positions agree with TRBD2. Germline values: CDR1 SNHLY, CDR2 FYNNEI. The CDR3 loop spans 13 amino acids. V shed 6 bases and J 5 bases; nucleotides not matched to a gene: 4. CDR3 protein: CASRTLAGETQYF. The CDR3 DNA follows: TGTGCCAGCAGGACCCTAGCGGGGGAGACCCAGTACTTC.

This clone came up once. The J gene is TRBJ2-5, the V gene TRBV19, with D perhaps assigned TRBD1 or TRBD2 (6 bases each). There are 13 residues in the CDR3. Trimming removed 5 bases from V and 4 bases from J, with 11 bases in between. The germline V gene has CDR1 LNHDA and CDR2 SQIVND (reference sequence). The CDR3 DNA reads as TGTGCCAGTAGTCCTCCGGGGGCAGAGACCCAGTACTTC. Translating it yields CASSPPGAETQYF.

CDR3 region: CASSYKTGMVNTEAFF. The CDR3 DNA reads TGTGCCAGCAGCTACAAGACAGGGATGGTGAACACTGAAGCTTTCTTT. The V gene is TRBV5-6, the J gene TRBJ1-1; 7 nucleotides match TRBD1. The CDR3 is 16 residues long. The V segment lost 3 bases and the J segment 0 bases; nucleotides outside the gene matches: 8. Germline CDR1 and CDR2: SGHDT and YYEEEE. The entire variable domain, with the rest obtained from reference TRBV5-6 and TRBJ1-1, is as follows: DAGVTQSPTHLIKTRGQQVTLRCSPKSGHDTVSWYQQALGQGPQFIFQYYEEEERQRGNFPDRFSGHQFPNYSSELNVNALLLGDSALYLCASSYKTGMVNTEAFFGQGTRLTVV.

This chain connects TRBV11-3 to TRBJ2-3; D may be TRBD1 or TRBD2 (5 bases each). V was pared by 5 bases and J by 6 bases, with 12 bases between. This CDR3 region has 13 residues. CDR1 SGHNT and CDR2 YENEEA come from the germline V gene. The chain's CDR3 is CASSDRGVDTQYF. CDR3 sequence (DNA): TGTGCCAGCAGCGACCGAGGGGTTGATACGCAGTATTTT. The full variable domain, with the rest looked up from reference TRBV11-3 and TRBJ2-3, is EAGVVQSPRYKIIEKKQPVAFWCNPISGHNTLYWYLQNLGQGPELLIRYENEEAVDDSQLPKDRFSAERLKGVDSTLKIQPAELGDSAVYLCASSDRGVDTQYFGPGTRLTVL.

The chain joins TRBV6-5 to TRBJ1-2; D is uncertain. V dropped 6 bases and J dropped 4 bases, with 15 bases sitting between them. Germline V gives CDR1 MNHEY, CDR2 SVGAGI. The length of the CDR3 is 14 residues. The CDR3 loop is CASRPTSSPYGYTF. The CDR3 DNA sequence: TGTGCCAGCAGACCCACGTCGAGCCCCTATGGCTACACCTTC.